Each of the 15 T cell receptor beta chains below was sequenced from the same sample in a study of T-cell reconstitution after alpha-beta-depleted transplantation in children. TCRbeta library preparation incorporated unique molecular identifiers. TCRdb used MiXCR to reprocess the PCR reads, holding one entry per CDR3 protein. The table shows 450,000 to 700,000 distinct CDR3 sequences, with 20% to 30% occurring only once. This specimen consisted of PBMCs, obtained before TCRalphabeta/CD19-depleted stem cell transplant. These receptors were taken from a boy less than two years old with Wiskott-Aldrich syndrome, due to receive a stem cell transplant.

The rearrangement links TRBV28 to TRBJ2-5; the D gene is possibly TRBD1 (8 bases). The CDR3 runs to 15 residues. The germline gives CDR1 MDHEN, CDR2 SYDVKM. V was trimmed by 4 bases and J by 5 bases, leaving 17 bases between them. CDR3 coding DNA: TGTGCCAGCAGTTGGGGCAGGGGGCGGGAGGAGACCCAGTACTTC. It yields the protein CASSWGRGREETQYF.

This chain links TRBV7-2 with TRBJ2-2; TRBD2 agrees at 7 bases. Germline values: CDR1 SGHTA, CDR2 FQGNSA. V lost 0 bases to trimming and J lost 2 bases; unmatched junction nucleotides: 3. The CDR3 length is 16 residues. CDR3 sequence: CASSLAGGSNTGELFF. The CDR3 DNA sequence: TGTGCCAGCAGCTTAGCTGGCGGGAGTAACACCGGGGAGCTGTTTTTT.

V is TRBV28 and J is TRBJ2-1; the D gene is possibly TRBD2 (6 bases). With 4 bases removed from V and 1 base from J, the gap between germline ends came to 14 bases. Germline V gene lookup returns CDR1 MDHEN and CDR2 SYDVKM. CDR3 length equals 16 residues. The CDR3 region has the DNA TGTGCCAGCAGTTCGTCCGGGGCGGGGTCCTACAATGAGCAGTTCTTC. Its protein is CASSSSGAGSYNEQFF.

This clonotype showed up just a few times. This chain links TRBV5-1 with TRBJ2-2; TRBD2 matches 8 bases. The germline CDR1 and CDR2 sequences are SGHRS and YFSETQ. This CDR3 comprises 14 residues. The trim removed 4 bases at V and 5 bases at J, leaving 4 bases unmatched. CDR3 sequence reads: CASSPPGGTGELFF. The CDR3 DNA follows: TGCGCCAGCAGCCCCCCGGGGGGGACCGGGGAGCTGTTTTTT.

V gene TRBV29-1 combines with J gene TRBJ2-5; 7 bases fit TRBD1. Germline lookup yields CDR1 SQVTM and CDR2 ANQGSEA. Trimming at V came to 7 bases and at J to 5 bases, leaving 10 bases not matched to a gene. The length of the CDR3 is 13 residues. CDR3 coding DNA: TGCAGCGCGGAACACGGCAGGGGGGAGACCCAGTACTTC. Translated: CSAEHGRGETQYF. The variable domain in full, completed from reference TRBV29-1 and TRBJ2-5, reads SAVISQKPSRDICQRGTSLTIQCQVDSQVTMMFWYRQQPGQSLTLIATANQGSEATYESGFVIDKFPISRPNLTFSTLTVSNMSPEDSSIYLCSAEHGRGETQYFGPGTRLLVL.

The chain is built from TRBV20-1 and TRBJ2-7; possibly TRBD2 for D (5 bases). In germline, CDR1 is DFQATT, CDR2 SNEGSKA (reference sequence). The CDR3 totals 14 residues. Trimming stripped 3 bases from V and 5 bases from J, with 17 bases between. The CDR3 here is CSASPGSVRDEQYF. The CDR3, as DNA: TGCAGTGCTAGCCCGGGGTCCGTTAGGGACGAGCAGTACTTC.

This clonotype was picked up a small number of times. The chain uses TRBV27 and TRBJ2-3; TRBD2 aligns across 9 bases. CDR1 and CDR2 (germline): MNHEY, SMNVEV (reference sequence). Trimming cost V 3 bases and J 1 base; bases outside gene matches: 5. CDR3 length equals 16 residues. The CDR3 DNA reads TGTGCCAGCAGTTTCCTTGCTAGCGGGGGCACAGATACGCAGTATTTT. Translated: CASSFLASGGTDTQYF.

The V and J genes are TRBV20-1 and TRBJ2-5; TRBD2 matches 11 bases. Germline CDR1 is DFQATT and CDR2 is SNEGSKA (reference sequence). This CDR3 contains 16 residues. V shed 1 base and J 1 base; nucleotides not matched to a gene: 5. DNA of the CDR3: TGCAGTGCTAGAGCCACTAGCGGGGGAATCCAAGAGACCCAGTACTTC. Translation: CSARATSGGIQETQYF.

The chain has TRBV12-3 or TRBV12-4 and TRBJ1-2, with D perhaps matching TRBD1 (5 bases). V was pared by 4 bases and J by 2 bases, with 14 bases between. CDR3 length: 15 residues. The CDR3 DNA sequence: TGTGCCAGCAGTTCGGCAGGGAGTAAGAACTATGGCTACACCTTC. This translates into CASSSAGSKNYGYTF.

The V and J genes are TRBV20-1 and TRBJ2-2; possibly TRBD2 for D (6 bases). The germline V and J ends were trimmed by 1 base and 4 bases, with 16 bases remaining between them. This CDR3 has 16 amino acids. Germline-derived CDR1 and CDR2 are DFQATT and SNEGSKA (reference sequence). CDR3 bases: TGCAGTGCTAGAGCTTCGGGACTCTCTATCACCGGGGAGCTGTTTTTT. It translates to CSARASGLSITGELFF.

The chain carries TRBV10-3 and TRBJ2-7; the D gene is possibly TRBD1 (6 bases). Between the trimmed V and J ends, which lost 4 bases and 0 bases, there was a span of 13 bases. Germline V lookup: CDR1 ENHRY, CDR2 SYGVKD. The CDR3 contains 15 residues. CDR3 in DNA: TGTGCCATCAGTGGAGGGGACATGAGCTCCTACGAGCAGTACTTC. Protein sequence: CAISGGDMSSYEQYF.

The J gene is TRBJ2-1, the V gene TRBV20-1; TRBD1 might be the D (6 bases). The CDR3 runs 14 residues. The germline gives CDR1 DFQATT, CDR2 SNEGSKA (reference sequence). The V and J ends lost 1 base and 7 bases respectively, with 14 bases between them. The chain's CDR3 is CSARVGGEGNEQFF. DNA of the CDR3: TGCAGTGCTAGAGTAGGGGGAGAGGGTAATGAGCAGTTCTTC.

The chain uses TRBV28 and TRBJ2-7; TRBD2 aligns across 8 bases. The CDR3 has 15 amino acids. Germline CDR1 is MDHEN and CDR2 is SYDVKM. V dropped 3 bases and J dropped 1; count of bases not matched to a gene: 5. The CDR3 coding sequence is TGTGCCAGCAGTTTTACGGGGACTAGTTCCTACGAGCAGTACTTC. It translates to CASSFTGTSSYEQYF. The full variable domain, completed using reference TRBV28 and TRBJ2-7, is DVKVTQSSRYLVKRTGEKVFLECVQDMDHENMFWYRQDPGLGLRLIYFSYDVKMKEKGDIPEGYSVSREKKERFSLILESASTNQTSMYLCASSFTGTSSYEQYFGPGTRLTVT.

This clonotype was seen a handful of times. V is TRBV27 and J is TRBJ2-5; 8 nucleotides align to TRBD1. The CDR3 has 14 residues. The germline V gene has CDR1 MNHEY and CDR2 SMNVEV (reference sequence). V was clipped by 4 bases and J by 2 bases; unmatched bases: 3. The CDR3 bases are TGTGCCAGCAGTTGGACAGGGCTACAAGAGACCCAGTACTTC. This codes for CASSWTGLQETQYF.

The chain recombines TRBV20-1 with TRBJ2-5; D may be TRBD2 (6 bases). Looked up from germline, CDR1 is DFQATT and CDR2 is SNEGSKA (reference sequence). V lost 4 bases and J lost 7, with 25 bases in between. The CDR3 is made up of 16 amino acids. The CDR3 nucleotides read TGCAGTGCTAACCCCGGGGGAGTTTACAGGAGGTCGACCCAGTACTTC. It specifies CSANPGGVYRRSTQYF.